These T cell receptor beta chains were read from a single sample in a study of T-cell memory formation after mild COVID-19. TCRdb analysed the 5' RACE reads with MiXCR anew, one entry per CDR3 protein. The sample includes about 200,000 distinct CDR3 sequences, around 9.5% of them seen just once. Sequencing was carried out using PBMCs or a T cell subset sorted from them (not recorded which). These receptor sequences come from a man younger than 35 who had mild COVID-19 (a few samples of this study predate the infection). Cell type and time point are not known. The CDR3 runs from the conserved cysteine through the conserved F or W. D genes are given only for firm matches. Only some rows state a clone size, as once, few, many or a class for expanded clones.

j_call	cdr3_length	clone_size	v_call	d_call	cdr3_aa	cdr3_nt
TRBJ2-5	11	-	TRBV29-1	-	CSGALGETQYF	TGCAGCGGGGCCCTTGGGGAGACCCAGTACTTC
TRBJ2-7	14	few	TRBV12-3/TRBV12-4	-	CASSFRPRTYEQYF	TGTGCCAGCAGTTTCCGACCTCGGACCTACGAGCAGTACTTC
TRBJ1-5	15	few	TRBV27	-	CASSLGGLWNQPQHF	TGTGCCAGCAGTTTAGGGGGGCTTTGGAATCAGCCCCAGCATTTT
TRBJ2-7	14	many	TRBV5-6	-	CASSLYKGAYEQYF	TGTGCCAGCAGCTTGTACAAAGGGGCCTACGAGCAGTACTTC
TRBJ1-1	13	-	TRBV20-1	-	CSATRQGNTEAFF	TGCAGTGCTACTCGTCAGGGGAACACTGAAGCTTTCTTT
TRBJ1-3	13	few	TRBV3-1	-	CASSPRLGNTIYF	TGTGCCAGCAGCCCAAGGTTAGGAAACACCATATATTTT
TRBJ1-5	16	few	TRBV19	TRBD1	CASSPRTGGPGQPQHF	TGTGCCAGTAGTCCTCGGACAGGGGGTCCCGGTCAGCCCCAGCATTTT
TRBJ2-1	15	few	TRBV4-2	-	CASSPGRTEPNEQFF	TGTGCCAGCAGCCCCGGACGGACGGAACCGAATGAGCAGTTCTTC
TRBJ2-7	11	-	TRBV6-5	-	CASSSGLKRYF	TGTGCCAGCAGTTCGGGTCTGAAGAGATACTTC
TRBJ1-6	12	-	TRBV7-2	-	CASSPLWSPLHF	TGTGCCAGCAGCCCCCTCTGGTCACCCCTCCACTTT
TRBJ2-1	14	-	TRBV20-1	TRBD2	CSARRSGGYNEQFF	TGCAGTGCTAGACGCAGCGGGGGCTACAATGAGCAGTTCTTC
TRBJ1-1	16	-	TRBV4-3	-	CASSQATGYPNTEAFF	TGCGCCAGCAGCCAAGCGACTGGATACCCTAACACTGAAGCTTTCTTT
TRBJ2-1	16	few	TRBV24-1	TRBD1	CATSDKPGQGSNEQFF	TGTGCCACCAGTGACAAACCGGGACAGGGAAGCAATGAGCAGTTCTTC
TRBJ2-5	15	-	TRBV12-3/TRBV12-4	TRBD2	CASSSGTSGPETQYF	TGTGCCAGCAGCTCCGGGACTAGCGGTCCAGAGACCCAGTACTTC
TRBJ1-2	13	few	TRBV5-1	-	CASSFAELGGYTF	TGCGCCAGCAGCTTCGCGGAGTTGGGAGGCTACACCTTC
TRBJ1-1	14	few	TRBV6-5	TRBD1	CASNPTGMNTEAFF	TGTGCCAGCAACCCGACAGGGATGAACACTGAAGCTTTCTTT
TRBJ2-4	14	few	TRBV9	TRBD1	CASSPGQGAVIQYF	TGTGCCAGCAGCCCGGGACAGGGGGCGGTCATTCAGTACTTC
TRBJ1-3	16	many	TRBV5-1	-	CASSPTALTSGNTIYF	TGCGCCAGCAGCCCCACGGCCCTCACCTCTGGAAACACCATATATTTT
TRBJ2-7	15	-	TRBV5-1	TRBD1	CANRPPRQGADEQYF	TGCGCCAACCGCCCCCCGAGACAGGGGGCCGACGAGCAGTACTTC
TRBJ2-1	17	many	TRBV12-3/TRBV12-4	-	CASSLWGSQSSYNEQFF	TGTGCCAGCAGTTTATGGGGCTCCCAGAGCTCCTACAATGAGCAGTTCTTC
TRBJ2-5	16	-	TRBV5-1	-	CASSLGGQTVQETQYF	TGCGCCAGCAGCTTGGGAGGACAGACCGTTCAAGAGACCCAGTACTTC
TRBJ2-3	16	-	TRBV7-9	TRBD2	CASSPRGSGTRDTQYF	TGTGCCAGCAGCCCACGCGGTAGCGGGACACGTGATACGCAGTATTTT
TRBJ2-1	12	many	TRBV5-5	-	CASSTTFDWQFF	TGTGCCAGCAGCACTACGTTCGACTGGCAGTTCTTC
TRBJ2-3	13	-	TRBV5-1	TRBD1	CASSLTGGDTQYF	TGCGCCAGCAGTCTAACAGGGGGAGATACGCAGTATTTT
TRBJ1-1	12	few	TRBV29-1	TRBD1	CSVYRGNTEAFF	TGCAGCGTTTACAGGGGGAACACTGAAGCTTTCTTT
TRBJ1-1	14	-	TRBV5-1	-	CASSLAMENTEAFF	TGCGCCAGCAGCTTGGCCATGGAAAACACTGAAGCTTTCTTT
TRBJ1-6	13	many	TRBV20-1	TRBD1	CSAPPGGGSPLHF	TGCAGTGCCCCGCCAGGGGGCGGTTCACCCCTCCACTTT
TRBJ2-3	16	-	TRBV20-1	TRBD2	CSARTPRLAGRDTQYF	TGCAGTGCTAGAACCCCTCGACTAGCGGGGAGGGATACGCAGTATTTT
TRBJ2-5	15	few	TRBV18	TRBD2	CASSPSTSGGETQYF	TGTGCCAGCTCACCTTCCACTAGCGGGGGAGAGACCCAGTACTTC
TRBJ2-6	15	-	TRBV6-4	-	CASSEASAGANVLTF	TGTGCCAGCAGTGAAGCCAGTGCTGGGGCCAACGTCCTGACTTTC
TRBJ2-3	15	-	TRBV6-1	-	CASRVISGSGDTQYF	TGTGCCAGCAGAGTTATTAGTGGGTCGGGAGATACGCAGTATTTT
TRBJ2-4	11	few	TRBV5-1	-	CASSLSNIQYF	TGCGCCAGCAGCTTGTCTAACATTCAGTACTTC
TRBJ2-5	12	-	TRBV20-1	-	CSANSPYETQYF	TGCAGTGCTAACAGTCCTTACGAGACCCAGTACTTC
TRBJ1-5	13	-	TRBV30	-	CAWSVRPDQPQHF	TGTGCCTGGAGTGTACGCCCTGATCAGCCCCAGCATTTT
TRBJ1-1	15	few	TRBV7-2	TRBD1	CASSFQTGRYTEAFF	TGTGCCAGCAGCTTTCAGACAGGGAGGTACACTGAAGCTTTCTTT
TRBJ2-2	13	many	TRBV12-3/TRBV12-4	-	CASSLTRTGELFF	TGTGCCAGCAGTTTGACCCGCACCGGGGAGCTGTTTTTT
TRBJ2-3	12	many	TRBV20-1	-	CSARGSWDTQYF	TGCAGTGCTAGAGGGTCGTGGGATACGCAGTATTTT